The clone carrying this TCR beta chain was recorded many times. The CDR3 spans 15 residues. With 2 bases removed from V and 4 bases from J, the gap between germline ends came to 13 bases. Germline V gene data show CDR1 as MNHEY and CDR2 as SVGEGT. The sample originates from a study of CD8+CD57+ T cells in acquired aplastic anemia. Genomic DNA provided the template from which TCR beta VDJ and CDR3 profiles were obtained. A single record per CDR3 protein comes from TCRdb applying MiXCR to the reads. Of some 200,000 distinct CDR3 sequences listed, 61% are singletons. The receptor comes from a human donor in good health. The chain employs TRBV6-2 or TRBV6-3 and TRBJ2-3; D is possibly TRBD1 or TRBD2 (5 bases each). Sequencing input: sorted CD4+, CD8+, or CD8+CD57+ T cells (not recorded which) from PBMCs. The CDR3: CASSYGGTSADTQYF. CDR3 sequence (DNA): TGTGCCAGCAGTTACGGGGGAACAAGCGCAGATACGCAGTATTTT.